This T cell receptor beta chain was documented in a study of blood T cell repertoires in COVID-19. Study background: From the United States, Italy and Spain came samples of acute and convalescent COVID-19. T cells, B-cell-depleted T cells, or PBMCs supplied cDNA or gDNA.

The repertoire was sequenced with immunoSEQ multiplex PCR; TCRdb's copy has only in-frame clones and lacks some. This sample yields 100,000 or so clones, of which more than 75% are seen a single time; less than 9% belongs to the top ten. Sequencing input: peripheral blood. The receptor's source is a man aged 50 to 60 with active or convalescent COVID-19.

The CDR3 reads CASSVGADQPQHF. CDR3 DNA sequence: TGTGCCAGCTCCGTGGGGGCGGATCAGCCCCAGCATTTT. The rearrangement uses TRBV18 and TRBJ1-5; maybe TRBD1 (6 bases). V lost 6 bases, J lost 5 bases, and 11 bases lay in between. Germline loops: CDR1 KGHSH, CDR2 LQKENI. The CDR3 length is 13 residues.